This entry lists 2 T cell receptor beta chains sequenced from one sample in a study of blood T cell repertoires in COVID-19. Data came from immunoSEQ multiplex PCR; TCRdb stores just in-frame clones and leaves some out. The repertoire holds about 150,000 clones, roughly 87% seen once, with roughly 3.9% in the top ten. Source material: PBMCs or T cells enriched from blood (not recorded which). The receptors were gathered from a woman in her 40s who had been exposed to COVID-19.

The rearrangement joins TRBV12-3 or TRBV12-4 to TRBJ2-1; D might be TRBD2 (5 bases). V was shortened by 6 bases and J by 12 bases, with 15 bases between the two germline ends. This CDR3 is 12 amino acids long. The CDR3 spells CASSRTRLSQFF. The CDR3 DNA is TGTGCCAGCAGCCGAACTAGGTTGTCGCAGTTCTTC.

This clone has only a few counts. V and J are TRBV3-1 (or the pseudogene TRBV3-2) and TRBJ2-1, with D possibly TRBD2 on 5 matching bases. V was shortened by 1 base and J by 0 bases, with 7 bases between the two germline ends. The germline V gene encodes CDR1 LGHDT and CDR2 YNNKEL (reference sequence). This CDR3 is 15 amino acids long. In DNA form, the CDR3 reads TGTGCCAGCAGCCAAGCCAGCGGCTCCTACAATGAGCAGTTCTTC. This translates into CASSQASGSYNEQFF.